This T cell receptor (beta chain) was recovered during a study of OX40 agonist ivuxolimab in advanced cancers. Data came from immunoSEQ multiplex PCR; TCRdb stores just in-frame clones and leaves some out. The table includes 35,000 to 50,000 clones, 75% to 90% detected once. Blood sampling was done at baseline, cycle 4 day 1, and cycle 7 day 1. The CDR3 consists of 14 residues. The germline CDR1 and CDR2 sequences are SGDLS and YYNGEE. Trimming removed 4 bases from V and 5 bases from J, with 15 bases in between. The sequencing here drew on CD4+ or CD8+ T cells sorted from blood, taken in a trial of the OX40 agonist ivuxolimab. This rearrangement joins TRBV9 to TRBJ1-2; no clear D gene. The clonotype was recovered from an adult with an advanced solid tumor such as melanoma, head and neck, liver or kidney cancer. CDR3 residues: CASSPRAAEYGYTF. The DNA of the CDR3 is TGTGCCAGCAGCCCCCGGGCGGCAGAATATGGCTACACCTTC.